This T cell receptor (beta chain) was recorded in a study of T cell therapy after organ transplantation (dated by TCRdb to the late 2010s). Regarding the complete study: The therapy products consisted of autologous CMV-specific T cells grown in vitro for approximately 13 days using a peptide pool of 30 HLA class I and II CMV epitopes. Each patient got up to 6 T cell doses, given every 2 weeks, and was then monitored for around 28 weeks after finishing therapy. Among the approximately ten patients, eight were classed as clinical responders, while two were classed as nonresponders. A median of 1.92 x 10^8 CMV-specific T cells was administered to patients across 2 to 6 intravenous infusions. Long-term post-therapy blood samples were collected 20 to 29 weeks after completion of therapy. An open-label phase I trial of autologous CMV-specific adoptive T cell therapy in solid-organ transplant recipients was the basis for the study, which was a follow-up TRBV repertoire analysis. Only about 75% of the 10 patients had long-term post-therapy samples available. Points the paper makes about the study in general: Before therapy, nonresponders had marked clonal expansions, and after therapy the repertoires of nonresponders changed only minimally. Reduced sample coverage from poor CD8+ T cell yield may be reflected in the few expansions detected in nonresponders. Reconstitution after therapy appeared to include not only transferred clonotypes but also endogenous clonotypes that had not been detected in the therapy products. Because the cohort was small, confounders such as concurrent antirejection and antiviral medications could not be assessed. The fold change in CD8 clonality after therapy was inversely correlated with pretherapy clonality, which suggests that less biased repertoires were more open to remodeling.

The time point label corresponds to: 20-29 weeks after completion of therapy. The patients had received solid-organ transplants and had cytomegalovirus that was drug-resistant/recurrent. Roughly 10 people from the trial were chosen for repertoire analysis because post-therapy peripheral blood mononuclear cells were available from them. Viable CD3+CD8+CD4- lymphocytes were sorted from PBMCs on a BD FACSAria III. Genomic DNA was extracted from sorted cells with the Qiagen DNeasy Kit. As regards this clone: Which antigen it targets is not known. Base qualities are not at hand, and no much larger clone is one base apart.

The immunoSEQ two-step, bias-controlled multiplex PCR assay was used to amplify TRB CDR3 regions from genomic DNA. Sequencing of CDR3 libraries was carried out on an Illumina NextSeq 500. Per the authors' processing: Initial alignment and bioinformatics, including bias normalization against synthetic CDR3 analogs, were performed with the immunoSEQ Analyzer platform. V, D and J gene annotation followed the IMGT database definitions. VDJtools version 1.1.10 and the R package tcR version 2.2.1.11 were used with default settings for further TRBV analyses. GLIPH analysis was performed with version 1.0 using default settings. To test for significant clonotype frequency changes in CDR3 sequences with at least 5 reads, a 2-sided binomial test with Benjamini-Hochberg correction (alpha = 0.01) was used. TCRdb's version of the immuneACCESS table is confined to in-frame rearrangements and falls short of the full clone set. An unresolved V gene accounts for under half of the shortfall where checked; the remainder is of unknown origin. V and J calls and clone size are given by that table; D and trimming were obtained from the DNA. The sample data list roughly 2,400 clones, and about 70% of these were observed just once. The biggest ten clones account for about 29% of the sample.

CDR1 and CDR2 are read off the germline V gene as SNHLY and FYNNEI. Ends trimmed: V by 6 bases, J by 3 bases; bases unmatched to a gene: 6. The CDR3 runs 14 residues from the cysteine to the phenylalanine. This entry keeps only the CDR3 DNA: 42 bases, framed from base 1. The chain couples TRBV2 to TRBJ1-2, with 8 bases in between that match TRBD1. The source of this sequence is a human patient who had received a solid organ transplant and had CMV disease. After a transplant, some T cells may be of graft donor origin. The starting material was CD8+ T cells from blood, obtained after autologous CMV-specific T cell therapy. The CDR3 has the sequence CASSRDRSYYGYTF. The nucleotide sequence reads as follows: TGTGCCAGCAGCCGGGACAGGAGTTACTATGGCTACACCTTC.